This T cell receptor (beta chain) originates from a study of OX40 agonist ivuxolimab in advanced cancers. Regarding the complete study: Ivuxolimab, which targeted the costimulatory receptor OX40 (CD134), was an agonistic, fully human IgG2 monoclonal antibody. Intravenous ivuxolimab was administered to patients every 2 weeks at six dose levels: 0.01, 0.1, 0.3, 1.5, 3 and 10 mg/kg. Of the approximately 50 dose-escalation patients, hepatocellular carcinoma was present in around 20, melanoma in around 15, renal cell carcinoma in 9 and head and neck cancer in 9. In the dose-escalation cohort, around four fifths of patients were male, and the mean age was roughly 60 years with a range of roughly 23 to 79. Patients were allowed to have had prior anti-PD-1, anti-PD-L1 or anti-CTLA-4 therapy, and around two fifths of the dose-escalation patients had been treated with checkpoint inhibitors. Partial responses occurred in three dose-escalation patients, of whom one had hepatocellular carcinoma and two had cutaneous melanoma. Peripheral TCRbeta sequencing aimed to test whether ivuxolimab altered TCR sequence diversity and caused clonal T-cell expansion. The monotherapy dose-escalation portion (N = 52 patients) of the phase I ivuxolimab trial is reported in the paper. Study-level results and caveats: In the 0.1-3.0 mg/kg groups, partial responders were among the patients with the lowest normalized peripheral clonal expansion, particularly in CD8+ T cells. At doses of 0.1 to 3.0 mg/kg, clonal expansion of both CD4+ and CD8+ T cells in blood was seen between baseline and week 6. Low levels of normalized T-cell clonal expansion were also shown by some nonresponding patients. The antigen specificity of the peripheral T cells that underwent clonal expansion was not determined. After ivuxolimab, CD8+ T cells had more expanded clones than CD4+ T cells on average.

Relative to germline, V is 5 bases shorter and J is 1 base shorter, with 8 bases between their ends. The CDR3 goes from the cysteine to the phenylalanine over 13 residues. CDR3 DNA only is kept here, 39 bases in frame from base 1. Looking up the germline V gene yields CDR1 SGHDN and CDR2 FVKESK. For sequencing of the TCRbeta CDR3 region, genomic DNA was extracted from the sorted cells. The immunoSEQ Assay was used to sequence the TCRbeta CDR3 regions. In TCRdb, the immuneACCESS table is reduced to in-frame sequences with V and J assigned. These tables do not hold every clone; where another copy was compared, an unresolved V gene accounts for under half, and the others remain unexplained. For this sample the table gives roughly 38,000 clones, of which 74% were detected only once. Under 20% of the sample is in the top ten clones. Only a few counts were recorded for this clone. The antigen it recognizes is unknown. Base-call qualities are not available, and no considerably larger clone is one nucleotide away.

Patients with a history of autoimmune disease or receiving systemic immunosuppression were excluded from the trial. In every dose cohort, peripheral blood was drawn for TCR sequencing at baseline, cycle 4 day 1, and cycle 7 day 1. Samples were obtained from an open-label, multicenter, first-in-human phase I dose-escalation trial of ivuxolimab. Adults with locally advanced or metastatic melanoma, renal cell, hepatocellular, or head and neck squamous cell carcinoma were enrolled in the trial. Before TCR sequencing, CD4+ T cells and CD8+ T cells from peripheral blood were sorted into separate populations.

The specimen was CD4+ or CD8+ T cells sorted from blood, collected in a trial of the OX40 agonist ivuxolimab. The sequence joins TRBV14 to TRBJ2-5; the best D guess is TRBD1, with 5 bases matching. This TCR derives from an adult with an advanced solid tumor such as melanoma, head and neck, liver or kidney cancer. The encoded CDR3 is CASSETVQETQYF. The nucleotides are TGTGCCAGCAGCGAGACAGTCCAAGAGACCCAGTACTTC.